These 3 T cell receptor beta chains were all obtained from the same sample, sequenced in a study of cytomegalovirus exposure and HLA in healthy donors. PCR used 60 Vbeta primers and 13 Jbeta primers. Repertoires were generated with immunoSEQ multiplex PCR, while TCRdb's copy carries only in-frame clones and drops some. The data hold about 180,000 clones, with around 80% observed a single time. The material sequenced was PBMCs. These receptors were collected from a woman aged 25 to 39 in good health and CMV-seronegative.

The J gene is TRBJ2-1, the V gene TRBV4-2, with 12 bases that match TRBD2. The CDR3 runs 18 residues. The germline V gene encodes CDR1 LGHNA and CDR2 YNFKEQ. V lost 7 bases to trimming and J lost 0 bases; unmatched junction nucleotides: 10. The CDR3 sequence: CASTPRTSGATSYNEQFF. The DNA of the CDR3 is TGTGCCAGCACCCCACGGACTAGCGGGGCCACCTCCTACAATGAGCAGTTCTTC.

V usage is TRBV1 and J usage is TRBJ2-1; the D call of TRBD2 is as the table states it, not checked on the DNA. TRBV1 is shown as a pseudogene. The CDR3 runs to 17 residues. Here the CDR3 DNA reads TGCACCAGCAGCCAGGCCCTCGCTGGCGGGGGTTACAATGAGCAGTTCTTC. This translates into CTSSQALAGGGYNEQFF.

The rearrangement links TRBV19 to TRBJ2-1, with TRBD1 matching 8 bases. In germline, CDR1 is LNHDA, CDR2 SQIVND (reference sequence). After removal of 6 bases from V and 2 bases from J, the junction contained 6 bases not matched to a gene. This CDR3 contains 15 residues. The CDR3 protein is CASSLQGGPYNEQFF. The CDR3 DNA sequence: TGTGCCAGTAGCCTACAGGGGGGCCCCTACAATGAGCAGTTCTTC.